One sample yielded the 24 T cell receptor beta chains listed below, sequenced in a study of blood T cell repertoires in COVID-19. Repertoires were generated with immunoSEQ multiplex PCR, while TCRdb's copy carries only in-frame clones and drops some. In the table there are tens of thousands of clones, 80% to 90% of which are singletons. Material: peripheral blood. These receptors all come from a man aged 45-65 years with active or convalescent COVID-19.

The chain uses TRBV6-6 and TRBJ2-6; TRBD1 might be the D (7 bases). Germline-derived CDR1 and CDR2 are MNHNY and SVGAGI (reference sequence). Trimming left V 5 bases short and J 1 base short, with 12 bases between. The CDR3 runs to 16 residues. The CDR3: CASSPTGRSGANVLTF. The DNA of the CDR3 is TGTGCCAGCAGTCCGACAGGGAGGTCTGGGGCCAACGTCCTGACTTTC.

This clone was recorded once. The V gene is TRBV19, the J gene TRBJ2-2, with a weak D call TRBD1 (5 bases). Trimming stripped 6 bases from V and 0 bases from J, with 20 bases between. Germline V gene data show CDR1 as LNHDA and CDR2 as SQIVND (reference sequence). The CDR3 has 18 residues. This CDR3 is CASREVGTGATNTGELFF. CDR3 nucleotides: TGTGCCAGTAGAGAAGTAGGCACAGGAGCTACGAACACCGGGGAGCTGTTTTTT.

This chain joins TRBV9 and TRBJ1-2, with 10 nucleotides matching TRBD1. Trimming took 4 bases from V and 8 from J; bases not matched to a gene: 5. The V gene's germline CDR1 is SGDLS and CDR2 YYNGEE. The CDR3 has 13 residues. The CDR3 DNA reads TGTGCCAGCAGCTCCGGACAGGGGGACGGCTACACCTTC. This gives the protein CASSSGQGDGYTF.

The chain couples TRBV7-9 to TRBJ2-1; the D is unclear. V lost 4 bases and J lost 5, with 3 bases in between. This CDR3 is 11 amino acids long. Germline V gives CDR1 SEHNR, CDR2 FQNEAQ (reference sequence). The CDR3 DNA reads as TGTGCCAGCAGCTCGGACAATGAGCAGTTCTTC. Protein: CASSSDNEQFF.

The genes are TRBV29-1 and TRBJ2-5; 10 bases agree with TRBD1. The germline CDR1 and CDR2 sequences are SQVTM and ANQGSEA. The trim removed 1 base at V and 5 bases at J, leaving 7 bases unmatched. The CDR3 is 15 residues long. In nucleotides, the CDR3 is TGCAGCGTTGAAGGAGGGACAGGGGATTTGGAGACCCAGTACTTC. Translated: CSVEGGTGDLETQYF.

This clone has a single count. The chain has TRBV5-1 and TRBJ2-1; tentatively, D is TRBD2 (5 bases). Germline CDR1 SGHRS, CDR2 YFSETQ. The CDR3 is 17 amino acids. V shed 3 bases and J shed 0 bases, with 16 bases lying between them. DNA of the CDR3: TGCGCCAGCAGCTCCCGCCCTTCCGGGGACTCCTACAATGAGCAGTTCTTC. As protein: CASSSRPSGDSYNEQFF.

The chain recombines TRBV27 with TRBJ1-1; 7 bases line up with TRBD1. J gave up 5 bases and V 1 base, and 4 bases lay outside the gene matches. Germline loops: CDR1 MNHEY, CDR2 SMNVEV (reference sequence). The CDR3 extends over 14 amino acids. CDR3 DNA: TGTGCCAGCAGTTTATTGGCAGGGGGAACTGAAGCTTTCTTT. Its translation: CASSLLAGGTEAFF.

The chain carries TRBV5-1 and TRBJ2-1; TRBD1 is a possible D gene (5 bases). Germline V lookup: CDR1 SGHRS, CDR2 YFSETQ. Trimming left V 0 bases short and J 4 bases short, with 11 bases between. The CDR3 has 15 amino acids. In nucleotides, the CDR3 is TGCGCCAGCAGCTTGGGGGCAGGGAATTACAATGAGCAGTTCTTC. It translates to CASSLGAGNYNEQFF.

This clone is a singleton in its sample. The rearrangement joins TRBV7-3 to TRBJ2-3; the match to TRBD1 covers 8 bases. Germline CDR1 is SGHTA and CDR2 is FQGTGA. Unmatched junction bases numbered 2, after V lost 5 bases and J lost 1 base. The length of the CDR3 is 14 residues. The CDR3 nucleotides are TGTGCCAGCAGCCAGGACAGGGGCACAGATACGCAGTATTTT. This codes for CASSQDRGTDTQYF.

The chain carries TRBV3-1 (or the pseudogene TRBV3-2) and TRBJ1-6; the D is unclear. V was shortened by 1 base and J by 8 bases, with 9 bases between the two germline ends. Germline loops: CDR1 LGHDT, CDR2 YNNKEL (reference sequence). CDR3 size: 14 residues. The CDR3 DNA sequence: TGTGCCAGCAGCCAAGGAGGGATTGATTCACCCCTCCACTTT. Translation gives CASSQGGIDSPLHF.

The chain recombines TRBV7-9 with TRBJ1-2; D not certain. Germline CDR1 and CDR2: SEHNR and FQNEAQ (reference sequence). V lost 1 base to trimming and J lost 4 bases, with 7 bases between them. The CDR3 has 13 residues. The CDR3 bases are TGTGCCAGCAGCTTAGAGGGAGTCTATGGCTACACCTTC. Residues: CASSLEGVYGYTF.

This chain joins TRBV12-3 or TRBV12-4 and TRBJ1-5; 9 bases line up with TRBD1. This CDR3 has 13 amino acids. Germline trimming cut 5 bases from V and 7 bases from J; bases unmatched to any gene: 3. The CDR3 sequence is CASSAQGAQPQHF. The CDR3 DNA is TGTGCCAGCAGTGCACAGGGGGCGCAGCCCCAGCATTTT.

This chain joins TRBV15 and TRBJ2-3; a weak D match, TRBD1 (5 bases). CDR1 and CDR2 from the germline V gene are LNHNV and YYDKDF (reference sequence). The germline V and J ends were trimmed by 5 bases and 1 base, with 13 bases remaining between them. This CDR3 comprises 15 residues. The CDR3: CATSPLVGGTDTQYF. DNA for the CDR3: TGTGCCACCAGCCCCTTAGTAGGGGGCACAGATACGCAGTATTTT.

The V call is TRBV18, the J call TRBJ1-6; the D is unclear. Germline V lookup: CDR1 KGHSH, CDR2 LQKENI. The CDR3 has 14 amino acids. V was clipped by 3 bases and J by 1 base, with 4 bases between them. CDR3 bases: TGTGCCAGCTCACCCCCTTCCTATAATTCACCCCTCCACTTT. It specifies CASSPPSYNSPLHF. The entire variable domain, with the rest obtained from reference TRBV18 and TRBJ1-6, is as follows: NAGVMQNPRHLVRRRGQEARLRCSPMKGHSHVYWYRQLPEEGLKFMVYLQKENIIDESGMPKERFSAEFPKEGPSILRIQQVVRGDSAAYFCASSPPSYNSPLHFGNGTRLTVT.

This chain connects TRBV11-2 to TRBJ2-2; 10 nucleotides agree with TRBD2. Trimming at V came to 1 base and at J to 6 bases, leaving 11 bases not matched to a gene. This CDR3 region has 18 residues. Germline V gene data show CDR1 as SGHAT and CDR2 as FQNNGV. The CDR3 here is CASSLVVSGRQAAGELFF. The CDR3 DNA reads as TGTGCCAGCAGCTTAGTGGTTAGCGGGAGGCAGGCAGCCGGGGAGCTGTTTTTT.

V gene TRBV6-1 combines with J gene TRBJ2-7; D is possibly TRBD1 (5 bases). CDR3 length: 15 amino acids. V lost 2 bases to trimming and J lost 6 bases, with 17 bases between them. Per the germline V gene, CDR1 is MNHNS and CDR2 is SASEGT. This CDR3 is CASSEMATQGFEQYV. The CDR3 coding sequence is TGTGCCAGCAGTGAAATGGCGACCCAGGGTTTCGAGCAGTACGTC.

This sequence joins TRBV2 and TRBJ1-1; 7 bases agree with TRBD1. V lost 10 bases, J lost 0 bases, and 8 bases stayed unmatched. Per germline, CDR1 SNHLY and CDR2 FYNNEI. This CDR3 has 14 amino acids. DNA of the CDR3: TGTGCCACCAAGGGGGCGGCCGTGAACACTGAAGCTTTCTTT. Translating gives CATKGAAVNTEAFF.

The gene calls are TRBV4-1 and TRBJ1-2; D remains unclear. Germline CDR1 and CDR2: MGHRA and YSYEKL. The CDR3 runs to 16 residues. V was trimmed by 4 bases and J by 2 bases, leaving 17 bases between them. CDR3 bases: TGCGCCAGCAGCCGCCGAAGGGAGCCAACGAACTATGGCTACACCTTC. This encodes CASSRRREPTNYGYTF.

This sequence joins TRBV7-9 and TRBJ1-5; 9 nucleotides line up with TRBD1. CDR1 and CDR2 from the germline V gene are SEHNR and FQNEAQ (reference sequence). This CDR3 spans 15 amino acids. With V trimmed by 5 bases and J by 3 bases, 5 bases remained unmatched. The CDR3 loop is CASSRGQGDNQPQHF. The CDR3 bases are TGTGCCAGCAGCAGGGGACAGGGTGACAATCAGCCCCAGCATTTT.

This rearrangement joins TRBV5-4 to TRBJ1-2; D is ambiguous. This CDR3 comprises 12 residues. Per germline, CDR1 SGHNT and CDR2 YYREEE (reference sequence). Trimming took 6 bases from V and 2 from J, leaving 8 bases between them. CDR3 sequence reads: CASTGLNYGYTF. The CDR3 DNA reads as TGTGCCAGCACCGGGTTAAACTATGGCTACACCTTC.

The chain carries TRBV25-1 and TRBJ1-4; TRBD1 matches 7 bases. The CDR3 is 14 residues long. Per germline, CDR1 MGHDK and CDR2 SYGVNS. V dropped 4 bases and J dropped 7; count of bases not matched to a gene: 6. DNA for the CDR3: TGTGCCAGCAGTGTAACAGGGGCGGGTGAAAAACTGTTTTTT. Translating gives CASSVTGAGEKLFF.

The chain uses TRBV4-2 and TRBJ2-5; 11 positions agree with TRBD2. After removal of 0 bases from V and 2 bases from J, the junction contained 5 bases not matched to a gene. Germline CDR1 and CDR2: LGHNA and YNFKEQ. The CDR3 has 17 amino acids. The DNA of the CDR3 is TGTGCCAGCAGCCAAGATGGTCTAGCGGGGGGTCAAGAGACCCAGTACTTC. Translated: CASSQDGLAGGQETQYF.

The rearrangement uses TRBV2 and TRBJ2-5; the D is unclear. CDR1 and CDR2 (germline): SNHLY, FYNNEI. This CDR3 is 15 amino acids long. V lost 2 bases and J lost 7, with 17 bases in between. The CDR3 bases are TGTGCCAGCAGTGAATTGAACAGTGGGTCATGGACCCAGTACTTC. It codes for CASSELNSGSWTQYF.

This clone was counted a single time. The chain is built from TRBV2 and TRBJ1-2, with D unresolved. There are 14 residues in the CDR3. Germline values: CDR1 SNHLY, CDR2 FYNNEI. V was clipped by 6 bases and J by 8 bases, with 19 bases between them. CDR3 nucleotides: TGTGCCAGCAGGGGCATTTCAACTCGTGGCGGCTACACCTTC. As protein: CASRGISTRGGYTF.